Listed below are T cell receptor beta chains from one sample, sequenced in a study of Ad26.COV2.S vaccination and SARS-CoV-2 variants. Method: immunoSEQ multiplex PCR; TCRdb's copy keeps in-frame clones and lacks some. The sample consists of 300,000 to 350,000 clones, 85% to 90% of them appearing once. The sequencing used peripheral blood, collected in a trial of Ad26.COV2.S vaccine versus placebo. These receptors all come from a person between 18 and 65 years old who received the Ad26.COV2.S COVID-19 vaccine or a placebo. Both conserved end residues are part of each CDR3. Each record gives: D gene, V gene, J gene, clone size, CDR3 protein, CDR3 DNA. The D gene is left open where the match is weak. Clone size is not always given. Where it is, it says once, few, many or a class for expanded clones.

.	TRBV24-1	TRBJ1-2	.	CATSPGTPSGGYTF	TGTGCCACCAGCCCCGGGACACCGTCTGGGGGCTACACCTTC
TRBD1	TRBV28	TRBJ1-6	.	CASSGSTGSSYNSPLHF	TGTGCCAGCAGTGGATCGACAGGGAGCTCCTATAATTCACCCCTCCACTTT
.	TRBV18	TRBJ1-2	.	CASSQQTEGGYTF	TGTGCCAGCTCGCAACAAACCGAGGGTGGCTACACCTTC
TRBD2	TRBV7-9	TRBJ2-7	once	CASSSTGGIEQYF	TGTGCCAGCAGCTCAACGGGGGGGATCGAGCAGTACTTC
TRBD2	TRBV28	TRBJ2-3	.	CASSGGLVESDTQYF	TGTGCCAGCAGTGGGGGACTAGTTGAATCAGATACGCAGTATTTT
TRBD1	TRBV19	TRBJ2-3	.	CASSDRGATDTQYF	TGTGCCAGTAGTGACAGGGGGGCCACAGATACGCAGTATTTT
.	TRBV3-1/TRBV3-2	TRBJ1-4	.	CASSQDADEKLFF	TGTGCCAGCAGCCAAGATGCCGATGAAAAACTGTTTTTT
TRBD2	TRBV7-3	TRBJ2-1	once	CASSFLAGVGNEQFF	TGTGCCAGCAGCTTCCTAGCGGGGGTTGGCAATGAGCAGTTCTTC
.	TRBV19	TRBJ2-1	few	CASSIRPSNEQFF	TGTGCCAGTAGTATAAGGCCAAGCAATGAGCAGTTCTTC
TRBD1	TRBV5-1	TRBJ1-2	.	CASSPRQGAKGYTF	TGCGCCAGCAGCCCGCGACAGGGGGCGAAGGGCTACACCTTC
.	TRBV23-1	TRBJ1-5	.	CASNPGERRVMGNQPQHF	TGCGCCAGCAACCCTGGCGAGCGGAGGGTTATGGGCAATCAGCCCCAGCATTTT
TRBD1	TRBV9	TRBJ2-5	.	CASSAGDSLGETQYF	TGTGCCAGCAGCGCCGGGGACAGTCTAGGGGAGACCCAGTACTTC
.	TRBV19	TRBJ1-5	few	CASSIDSSNQPQHF	TGTGCCAGTAGTATAGACAGTAGCAATCAGCCCCAGCATTTT
TRBD1	TRBV5-1	TRBJ1-5	.	CASRGGANQPQHF	TGCGCCAGCAGAGGGGGCGCGAATCAGCCCCAGCATTTT
.	TRBV2	TRBJ1-2	.	CASDRQGYGYTF	TGTGCCTCCGACAGGCAGGGCTATGGCTACACCTTC
.	TRBV4-1	TRBJ2-1	.	CASSQDTGTYNEQFF	TGCGCCAGCAGCCAAGATACAGGGACCTACAATGAGCAGTTCTTC
TRBD1	TRBV5-1	TRBJ2-5	.	CASRAYLGGKGTQYF	TGCGCCAGCAGGGCCTACCTAGGGGGCAAGGGGACCCAGTACTTC
.	TRBV19	TRBJ2-7	.	CASSPTGSYEQYF	TGTGCCAGTAGCCCCACAGGATCCTACGAGCAGTACTTC
TRBD1	TRBV7-9	TRBJ2-1	.	CASSSGTGGRSKFF	TGTGCCAGCAGCTCCGGGACAGGAGGCCGGAGTAAGTTCTTC
.	TRBV27	TRBJ2-7	.	CASSLSPKYRVHEQYF	TGTGCCAGCAGTTTATCCCCCAAATACCGGGTACACGAGCAGTACTTC
TRBD1	TRBV7-8	TRBJ2-3	once	CASSLQGVSTDTQYF	TGTGCCAGCAGCTTACAGGGGGTTTCGACAGATACGCAGTATTTT
.	TRBV4-2	TRBJ2-3	.	CASSQDEADTQYF	TGTGCCAGCAGCCAAGATGAGGCAGATACGCAGTATTTT
.	TRBV27	TRBJ2-1	.	CASSFAVSYNEQFF	TGTGCCAGCAGTTTTGCGGTCTCCTACAATGAGCAGTTCTTC
TRBD1	TRBV29-1	TRBJ1-2	.	CSATRQGRYDGYTF	TGCAGCGCCACCAGACAGGGGCGGTATGATGGCTACACCTTC
TRBD1	TRBV5-1	TRBJ1-6	.	CASSTQGPYNSPLHF	TGCGCCAGCAGCACACAGGGGCCCTACAATTCACCCCTCCACTTT
.	TRBV2	TRBJ1-1	many	CASTPGSNTEAFF	TGTGCCAGCACTCCAGGGTCGAACACTGAAGCTTTCTTT
TRBD1	TRBV19	TRBJ2-1	.	CASSIVTSTGVLHEQFF	TGTGCCAGTAGTATTGTAACGTCGACAGGGGTTTTGCATGAGCAGTTCTTC
.	TRBV28	TRBJ2-5	.	CASSLGGPGRGETQYF	TGTGCCAGCAGTTTAGGGGGTCCGGGACGAGGAGAGACCCAGTACTTC
TRBD2	TRBV7-3	TRBJ2-1	.	CASSYLAGANNEQFF	TGTGCCAGCAGCTATCTAGCGGGGGCCAACAATGAGCAGTTCTTC
.	TRBV5-1	TRBJ2-1	once	CASSLAVQINNEQFF	TGCGCCAGCAGCTTGGCCGTGCAGATAAACAATGAGCAGTTCTTC
.	TRBV28	TRBJ1-1	once	CASSERTPSNTEAFF	TGTGCCAGCAGTGAAAGGACACCCTCGAACACTGAAGCTTTCTTT
.	TRBV21-1	TRBJ1-1	.	CASSPRDRATMNTEAFF	TGTGCCAGCAGCCCCCGGGACAGGGCAACTATGAACACTGAAGCTTTCTTT
TRBD2	TRBV4-1	TRBJ2-5	.	CASSPTSGSGETQYF	TGCGCCAGCAGCCCGACTAGCGGGAGCGGAGAGACCCAGTACTTC
.	TRBV19	TRBJ1-2	.	CASSIDPTTGYYTF	TGTGCCAGTAGTATAGATCCCACGACAGGATACTACACCTTC
TRBD1	TRBV24-1	TRBJ2-1	few	CATSDRGRYNEQFF	TGTGCCACCAGTGACAGGGGGAGATACAATGAGCAGTTCTTC
TRBD2	TRBV6-5	TRBJ2-2	few	CASSSLTSGRSGELFF	TGTGCCAGCAGTTCCTTGACTAGCGGGAGATCCGGGGAGCTGTTTTTT
.	TRBV5-1	TRBJ2-1	.	CASSLGPYNNEQFF	TGCGCCAGCAGCTTGGGACCCTATAACAATGAGCAGTTCTTC
.	TRBV5-1	TRBJ1-4	.	CASSGGLGKLFF	TGCGCCAGCAGCGGGGGGCTCGGAAAACTGTTTTTT
TRBD1	TRBV6-5	TRBJ1-2	.	CASSYGQGTYGYTF	TGTGCCAGCAGTTACGGACAGGGGACCTATGGCTACACCTTC
TRBD2	TRBV10-3	TRBJ2-1	.	CAISGATSGSGYNEQFF	TGTGCCATCAGTGGCGCGACTAGCGGGAGTGGTTACAATGAGCAGTTCTTC
.	TRBV19	TRBJ2-7	once	CASSIGASSYEQYF	TGTGCCAGTAGTATCGGGGCAAGTTCCTACGAGCAGTACTTC
.	TRBV7-8	TRBJ2-1	.	CASSLLGGRPYNEQFF	TGTGCCAGCAGCTTATTGGGAGGTCGACCCTACAATGAGCAGTTCTTC
.	TRBV7-9	TRBJ1-2	once	CASSLASGAGYTF	TGTGCCAGCAGCTTAGCGTCCGGGGCTGGCTACACCTTC
.	TRBV5-1	TRBJ2-1	.	CASSLDPIHPDEQFF	TGCGCCAGCAGCTTGGATCCCATTCACCCCGATGAGCAGTTCTTC